The 14 T cell receptor beta chains below come from one sample, sequenced in a study of cytomegalovirus exposure and HLA in healthy donors. The PCR ran on 60 Vbeta and 13 Jbeta primers. The method was immunoSEQ multiplex PCR; TCRdb's version includes in-frame clones alone and lacks a portion of them. The sample totals about 88,000 clones. The sequencing sample was made of PBMCs. Receptor source: a girl aged 5 to 17 in good health and CMV-seropositive.

The chain links TRBV9 to TRBJ1-1, with a possible D match to TRBD1 (5 bases). Germline V lookup: CDR1 SGDLS, CDR2 YYNGEE. This CDR3 has 17 residues. V lost 3 bases and J lost 0, with 18 bases in between. CDR3 nucleotides: TGTGCCAGCAGCGAACCCAGGGATGTAGGGATGAACACTGAAGCTTTCTTT. Encoded protein: CASSEPRDVGMNTEAFF.

V gene TRBV29-1 combines with J gene TRBJ2-1; the D gene is possibly TRBD1 (5 bases). The ends were cut back, 7 bases at V and 5 bases at J, with 15 bases in the middle. The CDR3 runs to 13 residues. Germline CDR1 reads SQVTM; CDR2 reads ANQGSEA. The CDR3 reads CSASTEADNEQFF. The CDR3 DNA sequence: TGCAGCGCCTCGACAGAAGCCGACAATGAGCAGTTCTTC.

This chain uses TRBV9 with TRBJ1-2; 10 bases fit TRBD1. Germline loops: CDR1 SGDLS, CDR2 YYNGEE. J gave up 7 bases and V 4 bases, and 4 bases lay outside the gene matches. The CDR3 extends over 13 amino acids. CDR3 residues: CASSYGTGAGYTF. CDR3 DNA sequence: TGTGCCAGCAGCTACGGGACAGGGGCTGGCTACACCTTC.

The genes are TRBV27 and TRBJ1-5, with no clear D. In germline, CDR1 is MNHEY, CDR2 SMNVEV (reference sequence). The V end lost 3 bases, the J end lost 0 bases, and 12 bases lay between the germline ends. The CDR3 loop spans 16 amino acids. CDR3 nucleotides: TGTGCCAGCAGTTTTTCGGGGTCTCATAGCAATCAGCCCCAGCATTTT. Its translation: CASSFSGSHSNQPQHF.

This chain uses TRBV5-5 with TRBJ2-1; weak D call: TRBD1 (6 bases). V was pared by 5 bases and J by 0 bases, with 12 bases between. Germline V gene data show CDR1 as SGHKS and CDR2 as YYEKEE (reference sequence). The CDR3 runs to 15 residues. CDR3 in amino acids: CASSPGHSSYNEQFF. Here the CDR3 DNA reads TGTGCCAGCAGTCCGGGACACAGCTCCTACAATGAGCAGTTCTTC.

This chain uses TRBV19 with TRBJ2-1, with D perhaps matching TRBD2 (6 bases). Looked up from germline, CDR1 is LNHDA and CDR2 is SQIVND (reference sequence). V gave up 7 bases and J gave up 5 bases, with 18 bases separating them. This CDR3 has 15 residues. In nucleotides, the CDR3 is TGTGCCAGTATTGACGGGGCGGGGAACCACAATGAGCAGTTCTTC. Protein sequence: CASIDGAGNHNEQFF.

V usage is TRBV19 and J usage is TRBJ2-7; D ambiguous. Germline V CDR1 and CDR2: LNHDA, SQIVND (reference sequence). With 3 bases removed from V and 7 bases from J, the gap between germline ends came to 19 bases. The CDR3 runs 15 residues. The CDR3, as DNA: TGTGCCAGTAGTATTGACGGGTCTCTGGTTGGGGAGCAGTACGTC. Amino acid sequence: CASSIDGSLVGEQYV.

The chain couples TRBV29-1 to TRBJ1-4, with a tentative D call TRBD1 (5 bases). The CDR3 extends over 14 amino acids. V lost 6 bases to trimming and J lost 11 bases, with 22 bases between them. Germline V gene lookup returns CDR1 SQVTM and CDR2 ANQGSEA. DNA of the CDR3: TGCAGCGTAACCCCAGCGGGGGGTGTGGGGAAACTGTTTTTT. Protein sequence: CSVTPAGGVGKLFF.

CDR3: CASRGPGAYGYTF. Written as DNA, the CDR3 is TGTGCCAGTAGAGGACCAGGGGCCTATGGCTACACCTTC. J is TRBJ1-2 and V is TRBV19; D is perhaps TRBD1 (6 bases). CDR1 is LNHDA and CDR2 is SQIVND in the germline V gene (reference sequence). V was cut by 6 bases and J by 4 bases, with 12 bases left in between. The CDR3 loop spans 13 amino acids.

The rearrangement joins TRBV13 to TRBJ2-6; 8 bases fit TRBD1. Germline CDR1 reads PRHDT; CDR2 reads FYEKMQ (reference sequence). V lost 5 bases and J lost 0; bases outside the gene matches: 9. There are 18 residues in the CDR3. CDR3 bases: TGTGCCAGCAGCCCTCCGGGACAGGCCCTCTCTGGGGCCAACGTCCTGACTTTC. Translation: CASSPPGQALSGANVLTF.

The chain has TRBV7-6 and TRBJ2-3; 10 nucleotides align to TRBD2. The germline CDR1 and CDR2 sequences are SGHVS and FNYEAQ. V lost 5 bases, J lost 4 bases, and 9 bases stayed unmatched. The CDR3 consists of 16 residues. CDR3 bases: TGTGCCAGCAGCCTTAGCGGGGGGAATCAGGCAGATACGCAGTATTTT. It yields the protein CASSLSGGNQADTQYF.

The V gene is TRBV4-2, the J gene TRBJ2-5; no firm D call. The CDR3 runs 15 residues. V was cut by 0 bases and J by 1 base, with 9 bases left in between. Germline V gene lookup returns CDR1 LGHNA and CDR2 YNFKEQ. The CDR3 sequence: CASSQDWSAQETQYF. In DNA form, the CDR3 reads TGTGCCAGCAGCCAAGATTGGAGTGCCCAAGAGACCCAGTACTTC.

Of note for this clone: One end of the junction does not line up with germline, which may come from a read error. V is TRBV6-5 and J is TRBJ2-5; 7 positions match TRBD2. The germline CDR1 and CDR2 sequences are MNHEY and SVGAGI. The CDR3 covers 15 residues. The CDR3 is CASSYSPGGGENQYF. As DNA, the CDR3 is TGTGCCAGCAGTTACTCTCCGGGGGGTGGAGAGAACCAGTACTTC.

The rearrangement joins TRBV18 to TRBJ2-2, with 8 bases aligning to TRBD1. Germline V lookup: CDR1 KGHSH, CDR2 LQKENI. This CDR3 comprises 16 residues. With V trimmed by 1 base and J by 5 bases, 6 bases remained unmatched. The CDR3 DNA follows: TGTGCCAGCTCACCACTATTGGGACAGGAAACCGGGGAGCTGTTTTTT. This codes for CASSPLLGQETGELFF.